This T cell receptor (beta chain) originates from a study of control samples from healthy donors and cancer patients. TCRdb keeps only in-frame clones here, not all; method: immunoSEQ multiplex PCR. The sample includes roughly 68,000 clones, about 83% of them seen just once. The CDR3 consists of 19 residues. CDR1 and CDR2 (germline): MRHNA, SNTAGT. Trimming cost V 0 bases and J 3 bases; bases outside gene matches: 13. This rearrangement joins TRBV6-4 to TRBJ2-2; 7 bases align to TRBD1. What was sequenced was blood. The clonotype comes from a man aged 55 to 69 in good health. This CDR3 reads CASSDSTGSLRADTGELFF. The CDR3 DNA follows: TGTGCCAGCAGTGACTCGACAGGGTCCCTGAGGGCGGACACCGGGGAGCTGTTTTTT.